This is a list of T cell receptor beta chains from one sample in a study of beta chain bispecific antibodies for T cell cancers. From the 5' RACE reads, TCRdb called clonotypes with MiXCR, one entry per CDR3 protein. The sample holds around 15,000 distinct CDR3 sequences; approximately 2% are singletons and the top ten take about 7%. The antigens these receptors bind are not known. Material: healthy donor T cells cultured with leukemia cells. Receptors originate from a human donor in good health. Some clones in this sample may be carry-over from other donors' samples. Each CDR3 is given without its conserved first and last residue. Rows give clone size only sometimes, using once, few, many, or a class for an expanded clone.

V,size,length,J,CDR3
TRBV2,many,11,TRBJ1-4,ASTTGGWEKLF
TRBV27,many,14,TRBJ2-5,ASSLSGGLIVETQY
TRBV7-9,medium-sized,12,TRBJ2-3,ASSLRESSDTQY
TRBV12-3/TRBV12-4,many,11,TRBJ1-4,ASSPTGPAKLF
TRBV30,many,14,TRBJ1-1,AWSPTKIQGISEAF
TRBV9,many,12,TRBJ1-1,ASSVDGGNTEAF
TRBV3-1,.,13,TRBJ1-3,ASSPDSLSGNTIY
TRBV12-3/TRBV12-4,many,10,TRBJ2-7,ASSLSTSEQY
TRBV19,many,11,TRBJ1-1,ASSLGVGTEAF
TRBV11-2,.,11,TRBJ2-7,ASSLGGASEQY
TRBV25-1,many,13,TRBJ2-1,ASSETRTTYNEQF
TRBV3-1,many,11,TRBJ1-1,ASSQDRTTEAF
TRBV7-9,medium-sized,11,TRBJ1-5,ALSTGVNQPQH
TRBV3-1,many,13,TRBJ2-1,ASSYGVWAYNEQF
TRBV27,many,12,TRBJ1-2,ASSNDSFNYGYT
TRBV29-1,many,10,TRBJ2-7,SVLGESYEQY
TRBV6-6,many,11,TRBJ2-2,ASSFGPAERLF
TRBV6-1,many,11,TRBJ1-2,ASSPRGEGGYT
TRBV28,many,11,TRBJ2-5,ASSLTGLETQY
TRBV7-6,many,15,TRBJ2-2,ASSLVGLAHVAGELF
TRBV7-8,many,13,TRBJ2-7,ASSFTQGLLYEQY
TRBV12-3/TRBV12-4,many,11,TRBJ2-5,ASSRPEGETQY
TRBV20-1,many,12,TRBJ2-1,SARLSGFSSEQF
TRBV9,many,12,TRBJ2-7,ASSVGGTGYEQY
TRBV11-3,many,13,TRBJ2-2,ASSLVQGEAGELF
TRBV27,many,12,TRBJ2-7,ASSPSTNSYEQY
TRBV5-1,many,11,TRBJ2-5,ASSLWLQETQY
TRBV2,many,14,TRBJ1-5,ASSEWEGITSSPQH
TRBV6-5,many,11,TRBJ1-1,ASRDRGLTEAF
TRBV18,many,12,TRBJ2-7,ASSPGGFSYEQY
TRBV11-3,many,13,TRBJ2-3,ASSLGVNRADTQY
TRBV20-1,many,13,TRBJ1-6,SARDRGLGNSPLH
TRBV24-1,many,14,TRBJ2-1,ATSDLTGQGRHEQF
TRBV19,many,11,TRBJ1-1,ASSASLNTEAF
TRBV6-6,.,17,TRBJ1-5,ASSYSRSWDHSNNQPQH
TRBV5-1,many,12,TRBJ2-7,ASSPNRISYEQY
TRBV28,medium-sized,10,TRBJ2-1,ASSSVGGEQF
TRBV2,many,11,TRBJ2-1,ASSPGLLNEQF
TRBV12-3/TRBV12-4,many,11,TRBJ2-1,ASSGTRNNEQF
TRBV11-2,.,13,TRBJ2-7,ASSFTTGNSYEQY
TRBV3-1,many,10,TRBJ1-1,ASSQDRGEAF
TRBV11-2,many,10,TRBJ2-7,ASSFVSYEQY
TRBV19,.,13,TRBJ2-1,ASSIVTGAYNEQF
TRBV19,many,12,TRBJ1-1,ASSPRQFRTEAF
TRBV25-1,many,10,TRBJ1-1,ASSGGNTEAF
TRBV20-1,many,10,TRBJ2-7,SAEDRYNEQY
TRBV20-1,many,11,TRBJ1-3,SALTSSGNTIY
TRBV19,many,11,TRBJ2-7,ASSFSHRGEQY
TRBV27,many,12,TRBJ2-1,ASSPDPDYNEQF
TRBV7-9,many,13,TRBJ2-5,ASSLSTSTPLAQY
TRBV7-6,few,13,TRBJ2-3,ASARGGANTDTQY
TRBV13,many,12,TRBJ2-5,ASSLRDYQETQY
TRBV19,.,13,TRBJ1-1,ASSIGLTQNTEAF
TRBV15,many,12,TRBJ2-7,ATSDGTGQRGQY
TRBV5-1,many,11,TRBJ1-3,ASSQQSGNTIY
TRBV3-1,many,12,TRBJ2-7,ASSQVSKTNEQY
TRBV19,many,14,TRBJ1-5,ASSIAGRASNQPQH
TRBV3-1,many,14,TRBJ2-7,ASSQEPWQGRYEQY
TRBV11-2,medium-sized,13,TRBJ2-1,ASSLEGLLGNEQF